These 27 T cell receptor beta chains share one sample of origin, sequenced in a study of cytomegalovirus exposure and HLA in healthy donors. This PCR relied on a set of 60 Vbeta primers and 13 Jbeta primers. Sequencing was performed with immunoSEQ multiplex PCR; in TCRdb, only in-frame clones are kept and a portion is missing. Of 150,000 or so clones listed, 80% were seen once; the top ten hold 13% to 15%. Sequences were obtained from PBMCs. The receptors shown here come from a woman between 40 and 50 years old in good health and CMV-seronegative.

This CDR3 reads CATSSRLAGAEEQYF. The CDR3, as DNA: TGTGCCACCAGCTCCCGACTAGCGGGAGCTGAAGAGCAGTACTTC. The chain has TRBV15 and TRBJ2-7; 12 nucleotides match TRBD2. Germline CDR1 is LNHNV and CDR2 is YYDKDF (reference sequence). The V and J ends lost 5 bases and 7 bases, in that order; junction bases with no gene match: 9. The CDR3 loop spans 15 amino acids. Complete variable domain (other parts from reference TRBV15 and TRBJ2-7): DAMVIQNPRYQVTQFGKPVTLSCSQTLNHNVMYWYQQKSSQAPKLLFHYYDKDFNNEADTPDNFQSRRPNTSFCFLDIRSPGLGDTAMYLCATSSRLAGAEEQYFGPGTRLTVT.

J is TRBJ2-3 and V is TRBV6-6; 7 bases are a match to TRBD2. Germline assignment: CDR1 MNHNY and CDR2 SVGAGI (reference sequence). This CDR3 is built from 15 residues. V lost 6 bases to trimming and J lost 4 bases; unmatched junction nucleotides: 10. CDR3 sequence (DNA): TGTGCCAGCAGCGCTCTAGCGGTACCTCCAGATACGCAGTATTTT. Its protein is CASSALAVPPDTQYF.

The chain employs TRBV28 and TRBJ2-7; D is undetermined. The CDR3 spans 15 residues. The V end was cut by 5 bases, the J end by 7 bases, with 21 bases between. Germline V lookup: CDR1 MDHEN, CDR2 SYDVKM. CDR3 nucleotide sequence: TGTGCCAGCAGTCCCCCTCGATTGGGCTCCCATGAGCAGTACTTC. Translation gives CASSPPRLGSHEQYF.

V usage is TRBV9 and J usage is TRBJ2-1, with 7 positions matching TRBD2. The length of the CDR3 is 15 residues. The V gene end was trimmed by 4 bases and the J gene end by 7 bases; junction bases not matched to a gene: 11. The germline V gene encodes CDR1 SGDLS and CDR2 YYNGEE. The CDR3 DNA is TGTGCCAGCAGCCCCGTGGTGGGGCGGGGGAATGAGCAGTTCTTC. Its protein product is CASSPVVGRGNEQFF.

This chain uses TRBV7-2 with TRBJ1-4; D perhaps matches TRBD1 (6 bases). The germline gives CDR1 SGHTA, CDR2 FQGNSA. This CDR3 is built from 14 residues. The V and J ends lost 4 bases and 7 bases respectively, with 13 bases between them. For the CDR3, the DNA is TGTGCCAGCAGCTCGTTACAGGGCGGTGAAAAACTGTTTTTT. Translating gives CASSSLQGGEKLFF.

This chain connects TRBV28 to TRBJ1-2; D is perhaps TRBD1 (5 bases). Deletions cut 9 bases from V and 4 bases from J, with 21 bases between. Germline V gene sequence: CDR1 MDHEN, CDR2 SYDVKM. This CDR3 contains 15 residues. CDR3 sequence reads: CASGLMGGRSYGYTF. For the CDR3, the DNA is TGTGCCAGTGGGTTGATGGGGGGAAGGAGCTATGGCTACACCTTC.

The CDR3 reads CASSSSGEATYEQYF. DNA for the CDR3: TGTGCCAGCAGTAGTTCGGGGGAGGCAACCTACGAGCAGTACTTC. The chain uses TRBV28 and TRBJ2-5; weak D call: TRBD2 (6 bases). With the DNA end fitting TRBJ2-7 better, the J assignment may be wrong. The germline CDR1 and CDR2 sequences are MDHEN and SYDVKM. This CDR3 has 15 residues.

V usage is TRBV10-3 and J usage is TRBJ2-7; D possibly corresponds to TRBD2 (6 bases). Germline V gives CDR1 ENHRY, CDR2 SYGVKD. Trimming left V 2 bases short and J 4 bases short, with 21 bases between. This CDR3 has 17 amino acids. The CDR3 loop reads CAISELGRGTERYEQYF. The DNA for the CDR3 is TGTGCCATCAGTGAGCTGGGTCGGGGGACGGAAAGGTACGAGCAGTACTTC.

The sample holds a few counts of this clone. At the DNA level, this CDR3 is encoded by other sequences in the same sample as well. This chain connects TRBV5-1 to TRBJ2-1; 7 bases are shared with TRBD2. Trimming removed 0 bases from V and 0 bases from J; junction bases left unmatched: 0. CDR3 length equals 15 residues. Germline V lookup: CDR1 SGHRS, CDR2 YFSETQ. CDR3 sequence reads: CASSLASGSYNEQFF. CDR3 sequence (DNA): TGCGCCAGCAGCTTGGCTAGCGGCTCCTACAATGAGCAGTTCTTC. Full variable domain (missing parts from reference TRBV5-1 and TRBJ2-1): KAGVTQTPRYLIKTRGQQVTLSCSPISGHRSVSWYQQTPGQGLQFLFEYFSETQRNKGNFPGRFSGRQFSNSRSEMNVSTLELGDSALYLCASSLASGSYNEQFFGPGTRLTVL.

This rearrangement joins TRBV7-3 to TRBJ2-3; the D gene is possibly TRBD2 (6 bases). CDR3 length: 15 amino acids. Germline CDR1 reads SGHTA; CDR2 reads FQGTGA. Trimming removed 3 bases from V and 2 bases from J, with 12 bases in between. CDR3 coding DNA: TGTGCCAGCAGCTTCGGCGGGGCCATCACAGATACGCAGTATTTT. It codes for CASSFGGAITDTQYF.

The chain links TRBV27 to TRBJ2-3; 11 bases are a match to TRBD2. CDR1 and CDR2 (germline): MNHEY, SMNVEV (reference sequence). The CDR3 totals 17 residues. The trim removed 8 bases at V and 5 bases at J, leaving 15 bases unmatched. In DNA, the CDR3 is TGTGCCAGCGCAGGTATGACAACTAGCGGGGGAGGAGATACGCAGTATTTT. This translates into CASAGMTTSGGGDTQYF.

This chain joins TRBV28 and TRBJ1-5; D remains ambiguous. The CDR3 spans 15 residues. Germline lookup yields CDR1 MDHEN and CDR2 SYDVKM. V was shortened by 3 bases and J by 7 bases, with 16 bases between the two germline ends. CDR3 nucleotide sequence: TGTGCCAGCAGTTTCCAGGCAGGCTACTGGCAGCCCCAGCATTTT. Translation: CASSFQAGYWQPQHF. Drawing the rest from reference TRBV28 and TRBJ1-5, the complete variable domain is DVKVTQSSRYLVKRTGEKVFLECVQDMDHENMFWYRQDPGLGLRLIYFSYDVKMKEKGDIPEGYSVSREKKERFSLILESASTNQTSMYLCASSFQAGYWQPQHFGDGTRLSIL.

The chain couples TRBV28 to TRBJ1-4; D is unresolved. Trimming shortened V by 3 bases and J by 0 bases, and 8 bases separated the two germline ends. The germline V gene encodes CDR1 MDHEN and CDR2 SYDVKM. CDR3 length equals 15 residues. The CDR3 here is CASSFHGATNEKLFF. In nucleotides, the CDR3 is TGTGCCAGCAGTTTCCACGGGGCAACTAATGAAAAACTGTTTTTT.

This clone was seen a handful of times. The chain carries TRBV6-1 and TRBJ1-1; D is unresolved. The V end lost 2 bases, the J end lost 2 bases, and 12 bases lay between the germline ends. Germline V gives CDR1 MNHNS, CDR2 SASEGT. The CDR3 is 15 amino acids. The CDR3 bases are TGTGCCAGCAGTGAAAGAGGATCTGCTAACACTGAAGCTTTCTTT. Residues: CASSERGSANTEAFF.

This clone showed up just once. The V and J genes are TRBV7-9 and TRBJ2-2, with a tentative D call TRBD1 (7 bases). This CDR3 has 18 amino acids. Trimming removed 5 bases from V and 5 bases from J, with 24 bases in between. Germline CDR1 SEHNR, CDR2 FQNEAQ (reference sequence). CDR3 protein: CASSPWRGQPAATGELFF. Here the CDR3 DNA reads TGTGCCAGCAGCCCGTGGAGGGGGCAACCAGCTGCTACCGGGGAGCTGTTTTTT. The full variable domain, its missing parts supplied by reference TRBV7-9 and TRBJ2-2, is DTGVSQNPRHKITKRGQNVTFRCDPISEHNRLYWYRQTLGQGPEFLTYFQNEAQLEKSRLLSDRFSAERPKGSFSTLEIQRTEQGDSAMYLCASSPWRGQPAATGELFFGEGSRLTVL.

The chain has TRBV30 and TRBJ1-1; 7 bases are a match to TRBD1. Germline V CDR1 and CDR2: GTSNPN, SVGIG (reference sequence). J lost 0 bases, V lost 4 bases, and 11 bases had no gene match. The CDR3 runs to 16 residues. CDR3 nucleotides: TGTGCCTGGAAACCGGGACAGATCTACATGAACACTGAAGCTTTCTTT. Translating gives CAWKPGQIYMNTEAFF.

The chain recombines TRBV7-9 with TRBJ2-7, with TRBD2 as a possible D gene (5 bases). The germline V gene has CDR1 SEHNR and CDR2 FQNEAQ (reference sequence). Trimming cost V 2 bases and J 3 bases, with 5 bases left between them. The CDR3 is made up of 12 amino acids. Written as DNA, the CDR3 is TGTGCCAGCAGCTTACGGGGCTACGAGCAGTACTTC. Its translation: CASSLRGYEQYF.

CDR3 DNA sequence: TGTGCCAGCAGGGAACCGGGACAGGGGGCGGGTGAGCAGTTCTTC. It specifies CASREPGQGAGEQFF. V is TRBV6-5 and J is TRBJ2-1, with 12 bases lining up with TRBD1. Looked up from germline, CDR1 is MNHEY and CDR2 is SVGAGI. The CDR3 extends over 15 amino acids. The V and J ends lost 6 bases and 9 bases, in that order; junction bases with no gene match: 9.

This chain uses TRBV6-5 with TRBJ2-2, with 7 bases lining up with TRBD2. Per the germline V gene, CDR1 is MNHEY and CDR2 is SVGAGI. CDR3 size: 15 residues. Unmatched junction bases numbered 8, after V lost 6 bases and J lost 4 bases. CDR3 region: CASSSHTSATGELFF. CDR3 DNA sequence: TGTGCCAGCAGCTCTCATACTAGCGCCACCGGGGAGCTGTTTTTT.

This clone was recorded a few times. The chain uses TRBV28 and TRBJ2-3, with D tentatively TRBD2 (6 bases). V was trimmed by 2 bases and J by 0 bases, leaving 15 bases between them. This CDR3 has 17 residues. CDR1 is MDHEN and CDR2 is SYDVKM in the germline V gene. The CDR3 sequence is CASSLPSRLGSTDTQYF. In nucleotides, the CDR3 is TGTGCCAGCAGTTTACCCTCAAGACTAGGAAGCACAGATACGCAGTATTTT. Combining the CDR3 with reference TRBV28 and TRBJ2-3 gives the whole variable domain DVKVTQSSRYLVKRTGEKVFLECVQDMDHENMFWYRQDPGLGLRLIYFSYDVKMKEKGDIPEGYSVSREKKERFSLILESASTNQTSMYLCASSLPSRLGSTDTQYFGPGTRLTVL.

V is TRBV28 and J is TRBJ2-2, with D possibly being TRBD1 (5 bases). Trimming pared 7 bases from V and 5 bases from J, leaving 17 bases between. The CDR3 spans 15 residues. Germline V gives CDR1 MDHEN, CDR2 SYDVKM. The CDR3: CASTTQAIGTGELFF. The CDR3 coding sequence is TGTGCCAGCACCACACAGGCTATCGGGACCGGGGAGCTGTTTTTT.

This clone has just a few counts. The V and J genes are TRBV4-3 and TRBJ2-1, with 8 bases identical to TRBD2. CDR3 length: 22 residues. Germline assignment: CDR1 LGHNA and CDR2 YSLEER. Unmatched junction bases numbered 24, after V lost 0 bases and J lost 5 bases. The DNA of the CDR3 is TGCGCCAGCAGCCAAGAAATGATTTTGTACGGGAGGGCCTTCTTCCTACACAATGAGCAGTTCTTC. Protein product: CASSQEMILYGRAFFLHNEQFF.

The chain is built from TRBV18 and TRBJ2-3; weak D call: TRBD1 (6 bases). The CDR3 spans 15 residues. V was cut by 2 bases and J by 0 bases, with 9 bases left in between. Germline V gene data show CDR1 as KGHSH and CDR2 as LQKENI. The CDR3 here is CASSPTGPSTDTQYF. The CDR3 DNA follows: TGTGCCAGCTCACCAACAGGGCCCAGCACAGATACGCAGTATTTT. Combining the CDR3 with reference TRBV18 and TRBJ2-3 gives the whole variable domain NAGVMQNPRHLVRRRGQEARLRCSPMKGHSHVYWYRQLPEEGLKFMVYLQKENIIDESGMPKERFSAEFPKEGPSILRIQQVVRGDSAAYFCASSPTGPSTDTQYFGPGTRLTVL.

In its sample, this clone was seen a few times. The CDR3 is CASSVEAELNSGNTIYF. The CDR3 bases are TGTGCCAGCAGCGTAGAGGCGGAGTTAAACTCTGGAAACACCATATATTTT. V is TRBV9 and J is TRBJ1-3, with D unresolved. CDR1 and CDR2 (germline): SGDLS, YYNGEE. The CDR3 contains 17 residues. V lost 0 bases to trimming and J lost 0 bases, with 13 bases between them.

The rearrangement joins TRBV5-1 to TRBJ1-1; no definite D call. Deletions cut 0 bases from V and 3 bases from J, with 6 bases between. CDR1 is SGHRS and CDR2 is YFSETQ in the germline V gene. The CDR3 is 13 residues long. The DNA for the CDR3 is TGCGCCAGCAGCTTGGTGGGCCACACTGAAGCTTTCTTT. Its protein product is CASSLVGHTEAFF.

This clone has just a few counts. This rearrangement joins TRBV6-6 to TRBJ1-1; a possible D gene is TRBD1 (5 bases). V lost 5 bases, J lost 2 bases, and 12 bases lay in between. Germline V gene data show CDR1 as MNHNY and CDR2 as SVGAGI (reference sequence). The CDR3 spans 14 residues. This chain's CDR3 is CASSVTALNTEAFF. The CDR3 nucleotides are TGTGCCAGCAGTGTGACAGCGCTCAACACTGAAGCTTTCTTT.

This rearrangement joins TRBV4-1 to TRBJ1-2, with TRBD1 matching over 9 bases. V shed 4 bases and J 8 bases; nucleotides not matched to a gene: 8. The CDR3 length is 14 residues. Germline assignment: CDR1 MGHRA and CDR2 YSYEKL. The CDR3 DNA reads TGCGCCAGCAGCCTCGACAGGGGGGATAGGGGCTACACCTTC. Amino acids: CASSLDRGDRGYTF.